Here is one TCR beta chain with its context. Its antigen is currently unknown. This sample is part of a study of OX40 agonist ivuxolimab in advanced cancers. Study-level information: Participants averaged about 60 years of age (range about 23 to 80) and were 75% to 90% male. Study outcomes and limitations: Patients who responded partially at 0.1-3.0 mg/kg showed clonal expansion ranking among the lowest. The expanded peripheral T cells' antigen specificity was not determined. Expanded clones tended on average to be more numerous among CD8+ T cells than CD4+.

The V end was cut by 9 bases, the J end by 3 bases, with 14 bases between. There are 13 residues in the CDR3. Germline assignment: CDR1 MNHEY and CDR2 SMNVEV (reference sequence). Sequencing was performed with immunoSEQ multiplex PCR; in TCRdb, only in-frame clones are kept and a portion is missing. The sample carries tens of thousands of clones, 70% to 90% recorded once. The specimen comprised CD4+ or CD8+ T cells sorted from blood, sampled in a trial of the OX40 agonist ivuxolimab. This sequence was found in an adult with an advanced solid tumor such as melanoma, head and neck, liver or kidney cancer. The chain recombines TRBV27 with TRBJ1-2; D not resolved. The CDR3 sequence is CASAADVYYGYTF. The CDR3, as DNA: TGTGCCAGTGCCGCCGACGTCTACTATGGCTACACCTTC.